This T cell receptor beta chain came from a study of cytomegalovirus exposure and HLA in healthy donors. For the study at large: T cells numbering around 190 million yielded some 100 million unique TCR beta sequences in an earlier analysis.

Study conclusions and caveats: Listed as cytomegalovirus-associated were 150 or so TCR beta chains.

PCR involved 60 Vbeta and 13 Jbeta primers. Sequencing was performed with immunoSEQ multiplex PCR; in TCRdb, only in-frame clones are kept and a portion is missing. This table holds over 80,000 clones. This CDR3 comprises 15 residues. Germline-derived CDR1 and CDR2 are KGHSH and LQKENI. V lost 6 bases, J lost 5 bases, and 9 bases stayed unmatched. Comments on this clone: The antigen remains unidentified.

Sequenced material: PBMCs. This clonotype was obtained from a girl aged 10 to 17 in good health and CMV-seropositive. V gene TRBV18 combines with J gene TRBJ2-7, with 11 bases lining up with TRBD2. This CDR3 reads CASSPGLAAPDEQYF. DNA of the CDR3: TGTGCCAGCTCCCCGGGACTAGCGGCCCCGGACGAGCAGTACTTC.